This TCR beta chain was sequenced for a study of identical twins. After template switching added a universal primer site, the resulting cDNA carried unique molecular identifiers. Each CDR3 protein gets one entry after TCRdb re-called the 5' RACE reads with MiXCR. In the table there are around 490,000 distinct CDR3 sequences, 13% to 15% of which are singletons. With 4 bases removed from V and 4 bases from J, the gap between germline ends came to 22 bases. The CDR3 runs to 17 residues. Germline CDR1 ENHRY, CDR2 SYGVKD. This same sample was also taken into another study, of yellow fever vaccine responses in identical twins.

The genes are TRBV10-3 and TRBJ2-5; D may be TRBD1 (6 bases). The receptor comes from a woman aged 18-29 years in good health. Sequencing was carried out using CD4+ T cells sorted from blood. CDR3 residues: CAISGSRGLTGGETQYF. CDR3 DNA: TGTGCCATCAGTGGTTCTCGGGGCTTGACAGGAGGAGAGACCCAGTACTTC.